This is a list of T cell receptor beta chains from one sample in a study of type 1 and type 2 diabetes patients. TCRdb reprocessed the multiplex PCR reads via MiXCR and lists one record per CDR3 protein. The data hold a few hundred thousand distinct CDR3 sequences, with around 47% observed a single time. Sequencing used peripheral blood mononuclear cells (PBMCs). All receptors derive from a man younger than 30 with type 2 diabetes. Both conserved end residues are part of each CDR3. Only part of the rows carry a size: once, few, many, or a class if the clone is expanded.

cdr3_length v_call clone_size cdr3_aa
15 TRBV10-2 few CASSGPGQGARGAFF
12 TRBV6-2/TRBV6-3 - CASSRTGAEQYF
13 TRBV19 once CASSIQGADEQYF
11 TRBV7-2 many CASSFEGTQYF
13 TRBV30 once CASSISGQSGYTF
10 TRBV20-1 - CSAIRYEQFF
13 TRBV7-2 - CASSQEGLTEAFF
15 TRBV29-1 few CSVEGGQLTDYGYTF
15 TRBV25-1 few CASSGGGGHTDTQYF
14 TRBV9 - CASSVDATNEKLFF
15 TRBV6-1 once CASSEVMQNTGELFF
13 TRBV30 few CAWRGSPYNEQFF
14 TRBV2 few CASSTRGGLYEQYF
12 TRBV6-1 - CASSWTSREQYF
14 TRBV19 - CASSSKTAAGGYTF